This TCR beta chain was captured by sequencing in a study of pediatric ulcerative colitis. The survey-level immunoSEQ assay was used. Generated by immunoSEQ multiplex PCR, the TCRdb table keeps only in-frame clones and is missing some. This sample carries about 64,000 clones, around 80% of them seen once, and the ten largest clones take roughly 5.5%. The germline CDR1 and CDR2 sequences are MNHNY and SVGAGI (reference sequence). This CDR3 region has 13 residues. Germline trimming cut 4 bases from V and 3 bases from J; bases unmatched to any gene: 1. Sequenced sample: blood. The clonotype originates from a boy aged 5-17 years with moderate ulcerative colitis. The J gene is TRBJ2-7, the V gene TRBV6-6; the match to TRBD1 covers 9 bases. CDR3 in DNA: TGTGCCAGCAGTTTGGGACAGGGCTACGAGCAGTACTTC. Its translation: CASSLGQGYEQYF.